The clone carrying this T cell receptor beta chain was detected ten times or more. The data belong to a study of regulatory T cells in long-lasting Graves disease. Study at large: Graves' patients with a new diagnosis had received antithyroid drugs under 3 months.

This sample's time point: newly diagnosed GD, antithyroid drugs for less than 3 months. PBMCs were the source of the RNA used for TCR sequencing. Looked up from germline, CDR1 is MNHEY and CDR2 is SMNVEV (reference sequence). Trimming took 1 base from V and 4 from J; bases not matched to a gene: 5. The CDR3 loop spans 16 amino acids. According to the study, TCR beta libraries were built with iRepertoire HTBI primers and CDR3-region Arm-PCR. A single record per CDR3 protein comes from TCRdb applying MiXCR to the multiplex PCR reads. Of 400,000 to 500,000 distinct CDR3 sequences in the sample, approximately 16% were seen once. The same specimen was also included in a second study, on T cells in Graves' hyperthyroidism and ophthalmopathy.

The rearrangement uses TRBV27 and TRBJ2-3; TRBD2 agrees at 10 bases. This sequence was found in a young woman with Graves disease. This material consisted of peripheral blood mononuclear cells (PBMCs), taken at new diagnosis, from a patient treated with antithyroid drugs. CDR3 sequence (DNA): TGTGCCAGCAGTTTATGGCCTAGCGGGAGTTCAGATACGCAGTATTTT. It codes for CASSLWPSGSSDTQYF.